The 20 T cell receptor beta chains below come from one sample, sequenced in a study of shared clonotypes between healthy human individuals. Naive-designated CD8 cells lacked CD45RO, were positively enriched for CCR7, and omitted terminally differentiated effector memory CD45RA+ cells. Sequencing was performed with immunoSEQ multiplex PCR; in TCRdb, only in-frame clones are kept and a portion is missing. The data contain about 750,000 clones, almost 95% of them singletons. The specimen sequenced was naive CD8+ T cells sorted from blood. These receptors came from a man aged 25-45 years in good health.

This chain uses TRBV5-4 with TRBJ2-7; possible D gene TRBD1, 6 bases. The V and J ends lost 1 base and 2 bases respectively, with 10 bases between them. This CDR3 has 14 amino acids. The germline V gene has CDR1 SGHNT and CDR2 YYREEE (reference sequence). The CDR3 DNA reads TGTGCCAGCAGCTTGAGGACAGCGACCTACGAGCAGTACTTC. It is translated as CASSLRTATYEQYF.

This clone is a singleton in its sample. The V call is TRBV7-6, the J call TRBJ1-5; 7 bases agree with TRBD1. There are 18 residues in the CDR3. Germline loops: CDR1 SGHVS, CDR2 FNYEAQ. The junction had 10 bases not matched to a gene; V was cut back by 1 base and J by 1 base. For the CDR3, the DNA is TGTGCCAGCAGCTTAGAGACAGGGTACTGGCAGAGCAATCAGCCCCAGCATTTT. It translates to CASSLETGYWQSNQPQHF.

The V gene is TRBV27, the J gene TRBJ1-4, with D perhaps TRBD1 (6 bases). V lost 5 bases, J lost 8 bases, and 15 bases lay in between. The CDR3 runs 14 residues. Germline lookup yields CDR1 MNHEY and CDR2 SMNVEV (reference sequence). In nucleotides, the CDR3 is TGTGCCAGCAGTCTCCTGGGACATGAGGAAAAACTGTTTTTT. Translated: CASSLLGHEEKLFF. The full variable domain, with the rest looked up from reference TRBV27 and TRBJ1-4, is EAQVTQNPRYLITVTGKKLTVTCSQNMNHEYMSWYRQDPGLGLRQIYYSMNVEVTDKGDVPEGYKVSRKEKRNFPLILESPSPNQTSLYFCASSLLGHEEKLFFGSGTQLSVL.

As DNA, the CDR3 is TGTGCCAGCAGCTTAGCGAAGACCGGGACCGGTACGTACTACGAGCAGTACTTC. Its protein is CASSLAKTGTGTYYEQYF. The J gene is TRBJ2-7, the V gene TRBV7-9; D possibly uses TRBD1 or TRBD2 (5 bases each). Germline V gene lookup returns CDR1 SEHNR and CDR2 FQNEAQ (reference sequence). V lost 0 bases to trimming and J lost 3 bases, with 21 bases between them. This CDR3 spans 18 amino acids.

The chain has TRBV5-1 and TRBJ1-2; possibly TRBD1 for D (5 bases). The CDR3 is 16 amino acids. Germline values: CDR1 SGHRS, CDR2 YFSETQ. Trimming left V 0 bases short and J 1 base short, with 13 bases between. In DNA form, the CDR3 reads TGCGCCAGCAGCTTGGAGTGGCAGGGAGATAACTATGGCTACACCTTC. Its protein is CASSLEWQGDNYGYTF.

V is TRBV10-2 and J is TRBJ2-7, with 9 bases that match TRBD2. This CDR3 has 15 amino acids. V gave up 2 bases and J gave up 2 bases; unmatched junction bases: 4. The germline CDR1 and CDR2 sequences are WSHSY and SAAADI. The chain's CDR3 is CASSEASGIPYEQYF. CDR3 sequence (DNA): TGCGCCAGCAGTGAGGCTAGCGGGATTCCCTACGAGCAGTACTTC.

The chain joins TRBV29-1 to TRBJ2-7; 10 positions agree with TRBD2. Trimming at V came to 0 bases and at J to 4 bases, leaving 6 bases not matched to a gene. CDR1 SQVTM and CDR2 ANQGSEA come from the germline V gene. The CDR3 runs to 15 residues. Here the CDR3 DNA reads TGCAGCGTTGAAGATTTCGATAGCGGGAGGTACGAGCAGTACTTC. Its protein product is CSVEDFDSGRYEQYF.

The chain uses TRBV6-5 and TRBJ2-2; D is ambiguous. Trimming removed 0 bases from V and 1 base from J, with 6 bases in between. Germline-derived CDR1 and CDR2 are MNHEY and SVGAGI. The CDR3 covers 15 residues. This chain's CDR3 is CASSYSSGNTGELFF. For the CDR3, the DNA is TGTGCCAGCAGTTACTCTTCGGGGAACACCGGGGAGCTGTTTTTT.

The gene calls are TRBV12-2 and TRBJ2-7; the tabulated D call, TRBD2, remains unverified against the DNA. TRBV12-2 represents a pseudogene. This CDR3 has 18 residues. Written as DNA, the CDR3 is TGTGCAAGTCGCTTAGAACTAGCGGGAGGGAACGTTCGCTACGAGCAGTACTTC. Its protein product is CASRLELAGGNVRYEQYF.

The chain uses TRBV4-2 and TRBJ1-1, with D tentatively TRBD1 (6 bases). Germline V gene sequence: CDR1 LGHNA, CDR2 YNFKEQ. The CDR3 length is 13 residues. The V and J ends lost 6 bases and 4 bases respectively, with 12 bases between them. The CDR3 bases are TGTGCCAGCAGGCCCACAGGGTCCACTGAAGCTTTCTTT. This encodes CASRPTGSTEAFF.

The chain has TRBV15 and TRBJ1-5, with D perhaps TRBD1 (5 bases). The V end was cut by 1 base, the J end by 6 bases, with 13 bases between. There are 15 residues in the CDR3. Germline CDR1 LNHNV, CDR2 YYDKDF (reference sequence). The CDR3 loop reads CATSRVRGGVQPQHF. In nucleotides, the CDR3 is TGTGCCACCAGCAGAGTTCGGGGGGGGGTTCAGCCCCAGCATTTT.

The chain links TRBV28 to TRBJ1-5; TRBD1 agrees at 7 bases. V was clipped by 3 bases and J by 7 bases; unmatched bases: 15. CDR3 length: 17 amino acids. The germline CDR1 and CDR2 sequences are MDHEN and SYDVKM. CDR3 loop: CASSFLPTGRGYQPQHF. The DNA for the CDR3 is TGTGCCAGCAGTTTCCTACCGACAGGGCGCGGGTACCAGCCCCAGCATTTT. The complete variable domain, with remaining parts taken from reference TRBV28 and TRBJ1-5, reads DVKVTQSSRYLVKRTGEKVFLECVQDMDHENMFWYRQDPGLGLRLIYFSYDVKMKEKGDIPEGYSVSREKKERFSLILESASTNQTSMYLCASSFLPTGRGYQPQHFGDGTRLSIL.

CDR3 nucleotide sequence: TGTGCCAGCAGTTTAAAGGACGCCTCCTACGAGCAGTACTTC. Translated: CASSLKDASYEQYF. The J gene is TRBJ2-7, the V gene TRBV27; D unclear. The CDR3 totals 14 residues. Germline CDR1 reads MNHEY; CDR2 reads SMNVEV (reference sequence). Trimming stripped 2 bases from V and 0 bases from J, with 8 bases between.

V gene TRBV7-9 combines with J gene TRBJ2-7; 14 bases agree with TRBD2. Germline trimming cut 4 bases from V and 2 bases from J; bases unmatched to any gene: 4. The germline V gene encodes CDR1 SEHNR and CDR2 FQNEAQ (reference sequence). This CDR3 comprises 16 residues. This CDR3 reads CASSSGTSGSPYEQYF. CDR3 nucleotides: TGTGCCAGCAGCTCCGGGACTAGCGGGAGTCCCTACGAGCAGTACTTC.

V is TRBV7-9 and J is TRBJ1-5; no clear D gene. V dropped 0 bases and J dropped 2 bases, with 14 bases sitting between them. The CDR3 totals 17 residues. CDR1 SEHNR and CDR2 FQNEAQ come from the germline V gene (reference sequence). This CDR3 reads CASSLAFWGQGNQPQHF. The CDR3, as DNA: TGTGCCAGCAGCTTAGCCTTCTGGGGTCAGGGCAATCAGCCCCAGCATTTT.

V gene TRBV9 combines with J gene TRBJ2-6; 9 bases are shared with TRBD1. The V gene end was trimmed by 3 bases and the J gene end by 4 bases; junction bases not matched to a gene: 5. CDR1 SGDLS and CDR2 YYNGEE come from the germline V gene. The CDR3 runs to 16 residues. Here the CDR3 reads CASSEGTGNGANVLTF. The CDR3, as DNA: TGTGCCAGCAGCGAGGGGACAGGGAACGGGGCCAACGTCCTGACTTTC.

This clone turned up a few times. V is TRBV9 and J is TRBJ1-1; TRBD1 is a possible D gene (5 bases). Germline-derived CDR1 and CDR2 are SGDLS and YYNGEE. The CDR3 is 14 residues long. V lost 4 bases to trimming and J lost 2 bases, with 12 bases between them. This CDR3 is CASSYDSVNTEAFF. The CDR3 region has the DNA TGTGCCAGCAGCTACGACAGCGTTAACACTGAAGCTTTCTTT.

The chain is built from TRBV7-9 and TRBJ2-7; D possibly matches TRBD1 or TRBD2 (7 bases each). Germline V gene data show CDR1 as SEHNR and CDR2 as FQNEAQ (reference sequence). The CDR3 loop spans 13 amino acids. With 3 bases removed from V and 6 bases from J, the gap between germline ends came to 12 bases. As DNA, the CDR3 is TGTGCCAGCAGCTTGCAGGGGGGGATCGAGCAGTACTTC. Its translation: CASSLQGGIEQYF.

The V and J genes are TRBV7-2 and TRBJ1-5, with D possibly matching TRBD1 (5 bases). V was clipped by 6 bases and J by 6 bases, with 12 bases between them. Germline V gene sequence: CDR1 SGHTA, CDR2 FQGNSA. The CDR3 loop spans 13 amino acids. The CDR3 bases are TGTGCCAGCAGAGCAGGGATGGCTCAGCCCCAGCATTTT. Its translation: CASRAGMAQPQHF.

This clone appeared a few times. The V and J genes are TRBV20-1 and TRBJ1-5, with no clear D. The CDR3 covers 11 residues. Trimming took off 5 bases at V and 4 bases at J, with 6 bases between the two ends. Germline V gives CDR1 DFQATT, CDR2 SNEGSKA (reference sequence). CDR3 sequence (DNA): TGCAGTGCTGCGGCTAATCAGCCCCAGCATTTT. Translation gives CSAAANQPQHF.